Presented here are 27 T cell receptor beta chains from one specimen sequenced in a study of CD8 T cells in ankylosing spondylitis. Using its own MiXCR run on the 5' RACE reads, TCRdb lists one record per CDR3 protein. The sample contains fewer than 550,000 distinct CDR3 sequences, roughly 5% of which appear only once. Their recognized antigens are unknown. Study-level findings and limits: A TCR beta motif made of fewer than ten highly homologous variants seemed typical of ankylosing spondylitis blood.

The sequencing sample was made of blood, either unsorted or a sorted T cell fraction (not recorded which). These receptors all come from a male donor with ankylosing spondylitis.

This clonotype was seen many times. The rearrangement uses TRBV4-3 and TRBJ1-5; D ambiguous. Germline V gene lookup returns CDR1 LGHNA and CDR2 YSLEER. This CDR3 contains 14 residues. V lost 2 bases and J lost 5, with 10 bases in between. CDR3 sequence (DNA): TGCGCCAGCAGCCAACGTCTCTTGTATCAGCCCCAGCATTTT. It specifies CASSQRLLYQPQHF.

Ten or more counts support this clonotype. The germline gene is not matched at one end of the junction; a read error may be the cause. J is TRBJ2-1 and V is TRBV12-3 or TRBV12-4; no reliable D call. This CDR3 contains 12 residues. CDR3 sequence (DNA): TGTGCCAGCAGCTTAGGATGGGATGAGCAGTTCTTC. Translation: CASSLGWDEQFF.

This clonotype showed up many times. One junction end disagrees with the germline gene, perhaps due to a read error. The gene calls are TRBV7-2 and TRBJ2-7; D not resolved. Germline CDR1 and CDR2: SGHTA and FQGNSA. This CDR3 is built from 11 residues. The CDR3 DNA follows: TGCGCCAGCAGCTTGAGGCACGAGCAGTACTTC. This codes for CASSLRHEQYF.

Many counts were recorded for this clonotype. This chain connects TRBV6-2 or TRBV6-3 to TRBJ2-1; 13 positions agree with TRBD2. V was pared by 6 bases and J by 9 bases, with 11 bases of the junction left unmatched. Germline V gene lookup returns CDR1 MNHEY and CDR2 SVGEGT. The CDR3 length is 16 residues. The CDR3 loop reads CASSLTSGGAWAEQFF. The CDR3 DNA is TGTGCCAGCAGCCTTACTAGCGGGGGGGCCTGGGCTGAGCAGTTCTTC.

This clonotype came up many times. The chain employs TRBV4-2 and TRBJ1-2; D uncertain. The CDR3 covers 12 residues. With 0 bases removed from V and 8 bases from J, the gap between germline ends came to 7 bases. Germline CDR1 and CDR2: LGHNA and YNFKEQ. The CDR3 here is CASSQDRTGYTF. The DNA for the CDR3 is TGTGCCAGCAGCCAAGACCGGACGGGCTACACCTTC.

This clonotype was counted many times. This chain connects TRBV20-1 to TRBJ1-1; possibly TRBD1 for D (5 bases). The CDR3 totals 13 residues. Trimming pared 5 bases from V and 1 base from J, leaving 11 bases between. The germline CDR1 and CDR2 sequences are DFQATT and SNEGSKA (reference sequence). The CDR3 sequence is CSASEDRNTEAFF. Here the CDR3 DNA reads TGCAGTGCTTCTGAAGACAGGAACACTGAAGCTTTCTTT.

This clonotype was counted many times. The chain recombines TRBV7-9 with TRBJ2-3; 10 bases are a match to TRBD2. Germline V CDR1 and CDR2: SEHNR, FQNEAQ (reference sequence). J lost 4 bases, V lost 10 bases, and 11 bases had no gene match. This CDR3 is 15 amino acids long. The CDR3 DNA reads TGTGCCACCACCGCTAGCGGGAGTAGTGCAGATACGCAGTATTTT. It encodes CATTASGSSADTQYF. Looking up the rest from reference TRBV7-9 and TRBJ2-3 gives the full variable domain: DTGVSQNPRHKITKRGQNVTFRCDPISEHNRLYWYRQTLGQGPEFLTYFQNEAQLEKSRLLSDRFSAERPKGSFSTLEIQRTEQGDSAMYLCATTASGSSADTQYFGPGTRLTVL.

This clonotype was seen only a few times. Being one base from a much bigger clone, this may be a read error. This chain joins TRBV2 and TRBJ2-5, with unresolved D. The CDR3 loop spans 12 amino acids. V lost 3 bases, J lost 2 bases, and 4 bases lay in between. Germline V gene sequence: CDR1 SNHLY, CDR2 FYNNEI. The CDR3 region is CASSDYQETQYF. DNA for the CDR3: TGTGCCAGCAGTGACTATCAAGAGACCCAGTACTTC.

Regarding this clonotype: It may be a read error: a sequence one base away is much more abundant. The genes are TRBV27 and TRBJ1-6; D not resolved. CDR3 length: 14 amino acids. Germline V CDR1 and CDR2: MNHEY, SMNVEV (reference sequence). V was cut by 3 bases and J by 11 bases, with 14 bases left in between. CDR3 DNA sequence: TGTGCCAGCAGTTTTGTACCTACGGGGACACCCCTCCACTTT. Translation gives CASSFVPTGTPLHF.

This clonotype was picked up many times. The CDR3 protein is CASSLSRAGDGYTF. As DNA, the CDR3 is TGTGCCAGCAGCTTATCTAGGGCAGGGGATGGCTACACCTTC. The V call is TRBV11-2, the J call TRBJ1-2; tentatively, D is TRBD1 (6 bases). With 2 bases removed from V and 6 bases from J, the gap between germline ends came to 13 bases. The germline CDR1 and CDR2 sequences are SGHAT and FQNNGV. The CDR3 is made up of 14 amino acids.

This clonotype was recorded a few times. The CDR3 DNA reads TGTGCCAGCAGCCCCCGGACGGGCCCGGGGGCCCAGTACTTC. This codes for CASSPRTGPGAQYF. V usage is TRBV9 and J usage is TRBJ2-5; possibly TRBD2 for D (6 bases). CDR1 and CDR2 (germline): SGDLS, YYNGEE. V dropped 4 bases and J dropped 9 bases, with 19 bases sitting between them. This CDR3 is 14 amino acids long.

This clonotype has more than one count but fewer than ten. CDR3 sequence: CASSTPQGWGTDTQYF. The CDR3 DNA reads as TGTGCCAGCAGCACTCCCCAGGGATGGGGCACAGATACGCAGTATTTT. The V and J genes are TRBV11-2 and TRBJ2-3, with D possibly matching TRBD1 (5 bases). This CDR3 has 16 residues. V dropped 5 bases and J dropped 1 base, with 16 bases sitting between them. From germline, CDR1 is SGHAT and CDR2 FQNNGV.

At least ten counts were recorded for this clonotype. CDR3 sequence (DNA): TGTGCCAGCAACCCGGGACGGAGCTCCTACGAGCAGTACTTC. This sequence encodes CASNPGRSSYEQYF. The J gene is TRBJ2-7, the V gene TRBV12-3 or TRBV12-4; D is possibly TRBD1 or TRBD2 (5 bases each). The CDR3 consists of 14 residues. The V and J ends lost 7 bases and 0 bases respectively, with 13 bases between them.

This sequence joins TRBV30 and TRBJ2-7, with D tentatively TRBD1 (5 bases). Germline assignment: CDR1 GTSNPN and CDR2 SVGIG (reference sequence). The CDR3 extends over 11 amino acids. CDR3 in amino acids: CARQRSYEQYF. CDR3 nucleotides: TGTGCTAGACAGCGATCCTACGAGCAGTACTTC.

This clonotype was detected many times. The chain links TRBV11-2 to TRBJ1-2; unclear D gene. The V gene lost 1 base and the J gene lost 0 bases, with 9 bases spanning the gap. The germline gives CDR1 SGHAT, CDR2 FQNNGV. This CDR3 is 15 amino acids long. This chain's CDR3 is CASSLVGSANYGYTF. CDR3 bases: TGTGCCAGCAGCTTAGTAGGTTCGGCTAACTATGGCTACACCTTC.

The rearrangement uses TRBV28 and TRBJ2-5; the match to TRBD2 covers 13 bases. The CDR3 contains 17 residues. Germline CDR1 is MDHEN and CDR2 is SYDVKM. V dropped 5 bases and J dropped 4; count of bases not matched to a gene: 10. This chain's CDR3 is CASSPLTSGGVPETQYF. Written as DNA, the CDR3 is TGTGCCAGCAGTCCCCTAACTAGCGGGGGGGTCCCAGAGACCCAGTACTTC. Variable domain in full (rest from reference TRBV28 and TRBJ2-5): DVKVTQSSRYLVKRTGEKVFLECVQDMDHENMFWYRQDPGLGLRLIYFSYDVKMKEKGDIPEGYSVSREKKERFSLILESASTNQTSMYLCASSPLTSGGVPETQYFGPGTRLLVL.

V is TRBV27 and J is TRBJ2-7, with D perhaps TRBD1 (6 bases). Per the germline V gene, CDR1 is MNHEY and CDR2 is SMNVEV (reference sequence). Trimming stripped 6 bases from V and 3 bases from J, with 12 bases between. This CDR3 region has 13 residues. The CDR3 sequence: CASRYIGGYEQYF. The CDR3 DNA is TGTGCCAGCAGATACATAGGGGGCTACGAGCAGTACTTC.

Concerning this clonotype: This may arise from a read error, as a much more abundant clone is one base away. V is TRBV20-1 and J is TRBJ2-7, with 7 bases aligning to TRBD1. Germline V gene data show CDR1 as DFQATT and CDR2 as SNEGSKA (reference sequence). With V trimmed by 8 bases and J by 6 bases, 16 bases remained unmatched. CDR3 length equals 14 residues. The CDR3 sequence: CSTLRQGNQGEQYF. CDR3 bases: TGCAGTACTCTTAGACAGGGCAATCAAGGCGAGCAGTACTTC.

This clonotype was counted at least ten times. The rearrangement uses TRBV5-1 and TRBJ1-1, with D maybe TRBD1 (6 bases). Looked up from germline, CDR1 is SGHRS and CDR2 is YFSETQ. The germline V and J ends were trimmed by 2 bases and 4 bases, with 18 bases remaining between them. This CDR3 comprises 16 residues. The CDR3: CASSFLEGGYSTEAFF. As DNA, the CDR3 is TGCGCCAGCAGCTTTCTCGAGGGGGGTTATAGCACTGAAGCTTTCTTT.

This clonotype was detected many times. The chain uses TRBV12-3 or TRBV12-4 and TRBJ1-5; D is ambiguous. The V gene lost 3 bases and the J gene lost 6 bases, with 12 bases spanning the gap. This CDR3 is built from 14 residues. In DNA form, the CDR3 reads TGTGCCAGCAGTTTTGGATTCTCGAGTCAGCCCCAGCATTTT. As protein: CASSFGFSSQPQHF.

This clonotype was seen at least ten times. The chain links TRBV12-3 or TRBV12-4 to TRBJ2-7; 10 bases line up with TRBD1. The CDR3 runs 16 residues. V dropped 2 bases and J dropped 5; count of bases not matched to a gene: 9. The CDR3 sequence is CASSLILGTGAHEQYF. Written as DNA, the CDR3 is TGTGCCAGCAGTTTAATTCTGGGGACAGGGGCCCACGAGCAGTACTTC.

The chain combines TRBV20-1 with TRBJ2-1; D is perhaps TRBD2 (6 bases). The germline V and J ends were trimmed by 4 bases and 8 bases, with 24 bases remaining between them. The CDR3 is 16 amino acids. Germline loops: CDR1 DFQATT, CDR2 SNEGSKA (reference sequence). The CDR3 nucleotides are TGCAGTGCTACGCCACCCCGACTAGATCCGAATCATGAGCAGTTCTTC. Translated, it gives CSATPPRLDPNHEQFF.

Many counts were recorded for this clonotype. This chain joins TRBV18 and TRBJ2-1; 12 bases are a match to TRBD2. The trim removed 3 bases at V and 8 bases at J, leaving 11 bases unmatched. Germline V gene lookup returns CDR1 KGHSH and CDR2 LQKENI. The CDR3 runs to 17 residues. Here the CDR3 reads CASSPPRLAGAVDEQFF. For the CDR3, the DNA is TGTGCCAGCTCACCCCCGAGACTAGCGGGAGCCGTGGATGAGCAGTTCTTC.

Ten or more counts support this clonotype. The genes are TRBV20-1 and TRBJ1-2; 10 bases map to TRBD1. Germline CDR1 DFQATT, CDR2 SNEGSKA (reference sequence). V gave up 0 bases and J gave up 6 bases; unmatched junction bases: 10. The CDR3 has 16 residues. This CDR3 reads CSARDLPGQGGNGYTF. The CDR3 DNA reads TGCAGTGCTAGAGATCTCCCCGGACAGGGGGGTAATGGCTACACCTTC.

This clonotype was counted ten times or more. This sequence joins TRBV10-3 and TRBJ2-7, with TRBD2 as a possible D gene (6 bases). Trimming shortened V by 2 bases and J by 2 bases, and 10 bases separated the two germline ends. There are 14 residues in the CDR3. Germline values: CDR1 ENHRY, CDR2 SYGVKD. This CDR3 is CAISETSTTYEQYF. In DNA, the CDR3 is TGTGCCATCAGTGAGACTAGCACTACCTACGAGCAGTACTTC.

Of note for this clonotype: A much larger clonotype is one base distant, so this may be a read error. CDR3 nucleotides: TGTGCCATCAGTGAGTCGACTGGTAATACACCCCTCCACTTT. Translating gives CAISESTGNTPLHF. V gene TRBV10-3 combines with J gene TRBJ1-6; the D is unclear. Germline assignment: CDR1 ENHRY and CDR2 SYGVKD. This CDR3 is built from 14 residues.

This clonotype was found many times. This rearrangement joins TRBV5-1 to TRBJ2-7, with 12 bases fitting TRBD2. J gave up 1 base and V 3 bases, and 2 bases lay outside the gene matches. The germline V gene has CDR1 SGHRS and CDR2 YFSETQ. CDR3 length: 15 amino acids. The CDR3 DNA is TGCGCCAGCAGCTCGACTAGCGGGGGATCCTACGAGCAGTACTTC. Its translation: CASSSTSGGSYEQYF.